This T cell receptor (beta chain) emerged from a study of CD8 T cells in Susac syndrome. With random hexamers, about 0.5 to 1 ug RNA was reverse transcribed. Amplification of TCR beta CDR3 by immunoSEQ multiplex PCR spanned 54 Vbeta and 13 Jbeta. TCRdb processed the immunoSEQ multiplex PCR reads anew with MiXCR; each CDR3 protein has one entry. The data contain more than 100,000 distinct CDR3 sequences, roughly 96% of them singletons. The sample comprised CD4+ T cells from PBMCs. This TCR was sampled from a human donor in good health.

CDR3: CASSGNRGETQYF. CDR3 in DNA: TGTGCCAGCAGTGGTAACAGGGGAGAGACCCAGTACTTC. The rearrangement uses TRBV2 and TRBJ2-5, with 7 bases fitting TRBD1. The CDR3 spans 13 residues. J lost 4 bases, V lost 4 bases, and 3 bases had no gene match. Germline values: CDR1 SNHLY, CDR2 FYNNEI.